This T cell receptor beta chain was documented in a study of T cells in Graves' hyperthyroidism and ophthalmopathy. Broader study findings: Most thyroid clonotypes with frequency above 0.001 were detected in blood.

This clonotype was observed many times. Its antigen is currently unknown. The authors obtained PBMCs from 10 ml of fresh peripheral blood. RNA transcripts yielded amplified TCR beta CDR3 regions. Researchers ran a first-round RT-PCR on the TCR CDR3 using the HTBI primer set. TCRdb re-derived calls from the multiplex PCR reads in MiXCR, one entry per CDR3 protein. This table holds roughly 350,000 distinct CDR3 sequences, around 13% found once. This CDR3 has 14 amino acids. CDR1 is WNHNN, CDR2 SYGVQD, per germline (reference sequence). V was cut by 4 bases and J by 0 bases, with 10 bases left in between. The source material was blood. The receptor's source is a woman aged 40 to 50 with Graves' ophthalmopathy. The rearrangement joins TRBV10-1 to TRBJ2-7; D is undetermined. This chain's CDR3 is CASSAAGSSYEQYF. CDR3 DNA: TGCGCCAGCAGTGCGGCCGGCAGCTCCTACGAGCAGTACTTC.